The T cell receptor beta chain under discussion was sequenced for a study of cytomegalovirus exposure and HLA in healthy donors (dated by TCRdb to the late 2010s). A note on the overall study: The 670 or so repertoires of the first cohort and the roughly 120 validation repertoires were produced on the same platform, according to a later analysis. The study was designed to test whether signatures of past pathogen exposure could be identified by cataloging public T cell receptors. In addition to the first cohort of around 670 subjects, a separate validation cohort of some 120 different subjects was used. High-throughput TCR immunosequencing, statistical association of individual TCRs with disease status, and machine learning were combined to predict cytomegalovirus infection status. Study-wide findings and limitations: Of the cluster scores, around 95% were above 0 in a later analysis, which found that TCRs clustered in the first cohort also tended to co-occur in the 120 or so validation repertoires. The classifier was reported to diagnose cytomegalovirus status with high specificity and sensitivity in both the original and validation cohorts. The authors suggested that the approach could potentially be generalized to other disease states and immunological phenotypes. The validation cohort had no HLA typing available for a later analysis, so co-occurrence within that cohort was assessed over all 110 or so repertoires. While some public TCRs were present in many individuals, most TCR sequences turned up only very rarely across donors. A few of the identified cytomegalovirus-associated TCR beta chains were confirmed in vitro to be specific for cytomegalovirus antigens. The study gave a list of 150 to 200 TCR beta chains associated with cytomegalovirus.

V lost 6 bases and J lost 6 bases, and the count of bases not matched to a germline gene is 4. Based on the germline V gene, the CDR1 and CDR2 sequences are MDHEN and SYDVKM. The CDR3 contains 14 residues, cysteine and phenylalanine counted. The kept DNA is CDR3 alone, 42 bases in frame from the first base. Of note for this clone: The antigen it recognizes is unknown. Per-base qualities were not stored, and no clone one base away is much larger.

Separate from the approximately 690-subject first cohort, the validation cohort of 90 to 150 subjects was the group to which the donors belonged. The library was made by the immunoSEQ multiplex PCR assay. The original methods were these. A statistical classification framework was built for diagnosing cytomegalovirus status from the catalog of TCR beta chain sequences. TCRdb took over this immuneACCESS table, retaining in-frame rearrangements with V and J assigned. Such tables are incomplete; in checked studies, under half of the missing clones stem from an unresolved V gene, and the remainder is unexplained. The V and J calls and clone size were taken over from that table, and D and trimming were inferred from the DNA. Recorded for this sample are hundreds of thousands of clones; about 86% of them occurred a single time. Less than 3% of the sample is in the top ten clones.

The receptor comes from a man in his late teens or twenties in good health and CMV-seronegative. The chain links TRBV28 with TRBJ2-2, with 10 middle bases fitting TRBD2. The specimen sequenced was PBMCs. The CDR3 in this case is CASSLAGDPGELFF. The DNA sequence is given as TGTGCCAGCAGCCTAGCGGGGGACCCCGGGGAGCTGTTTTTT. Beyond the CDR3, the reference TRBV28 and TRBJ2-2 genes provide the residues; the full variable domain reads: DVKVTQSSRYLVKRTGEKVFLECVQDMDHENMFWYRQDPGLGLRLIYFSYDVKMKEKGDIPEGYSVSREKKERFSLILESASTNQTSMYLCASSLAGDPGELFFGEGSRLTVL.